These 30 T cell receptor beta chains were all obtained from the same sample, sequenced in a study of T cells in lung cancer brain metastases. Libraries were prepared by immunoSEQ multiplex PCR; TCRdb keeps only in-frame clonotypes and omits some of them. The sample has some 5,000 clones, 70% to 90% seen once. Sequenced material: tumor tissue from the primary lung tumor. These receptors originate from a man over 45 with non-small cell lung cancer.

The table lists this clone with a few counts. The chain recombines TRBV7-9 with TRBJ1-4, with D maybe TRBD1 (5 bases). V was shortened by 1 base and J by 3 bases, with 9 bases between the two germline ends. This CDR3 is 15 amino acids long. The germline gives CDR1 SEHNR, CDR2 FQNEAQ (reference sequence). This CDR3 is CASSLEGKPNEKLFF. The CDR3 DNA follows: TGTGCCAGCAGCTTAGAGGGGAAACCTAATGAAAAACTGTTTTTT.

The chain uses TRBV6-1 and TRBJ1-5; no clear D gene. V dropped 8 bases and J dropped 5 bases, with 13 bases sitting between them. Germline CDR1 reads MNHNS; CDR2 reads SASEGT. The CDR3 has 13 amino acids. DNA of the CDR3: TGTGCCAGCGGTCAGGCCGCCCATCAGCCCCAGCATTTT. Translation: CASGQAAHQPQHF.

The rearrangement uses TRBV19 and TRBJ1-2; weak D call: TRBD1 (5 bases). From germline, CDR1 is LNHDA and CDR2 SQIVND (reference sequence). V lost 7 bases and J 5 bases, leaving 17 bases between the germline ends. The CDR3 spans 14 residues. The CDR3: CASTRGGSGYGYTF. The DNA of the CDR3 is TGTGCCAGTACCCGGGGGGGATCAGGGTATGGCTACACCTTC. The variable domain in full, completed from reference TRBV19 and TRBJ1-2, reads DGGITQSPKYLFRKEGQNVTLSCEQNLNHDAMYWYRQDPGQGLRLIYYSQIVNDFQKGDIAEGYSVSREKKESFPLTVTSAQKNPTAFYLCASTRGGSGYGYTFGSGTRLTVV.

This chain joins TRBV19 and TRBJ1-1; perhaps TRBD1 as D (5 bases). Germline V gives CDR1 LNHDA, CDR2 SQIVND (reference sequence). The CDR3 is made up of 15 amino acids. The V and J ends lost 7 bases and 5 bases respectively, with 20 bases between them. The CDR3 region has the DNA TGTGCCAGTACCCCTAATCCGGGACCTGGGACTGAAGCTTTCTTT. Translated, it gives CASTPNPGPGTEAFF.

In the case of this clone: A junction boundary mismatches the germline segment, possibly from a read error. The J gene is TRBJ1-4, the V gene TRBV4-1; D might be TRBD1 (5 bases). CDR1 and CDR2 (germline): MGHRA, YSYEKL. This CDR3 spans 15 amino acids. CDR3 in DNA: TGCGCCAGCAGCCAAGACCCAGGGCGCGATGAAAAATTGTTTTTT. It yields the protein CASSQDPGRDEKLFF.

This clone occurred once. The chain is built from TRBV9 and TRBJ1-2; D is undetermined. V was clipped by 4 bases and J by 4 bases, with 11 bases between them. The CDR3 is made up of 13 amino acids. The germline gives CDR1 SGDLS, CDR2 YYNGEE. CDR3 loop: CASSIAGSYGYTF. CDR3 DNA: TGTGCCAGCAGCATAGCGGGAAGCTATGGCTACACCTTC.

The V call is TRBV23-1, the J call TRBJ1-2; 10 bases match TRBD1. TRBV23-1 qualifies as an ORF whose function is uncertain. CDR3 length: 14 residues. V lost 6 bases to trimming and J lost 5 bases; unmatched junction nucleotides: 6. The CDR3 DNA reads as TGCGCCAGCAGACACACGGGACAGGGGTATGGCTACACCTTC. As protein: CASRHTGQGYGYTF.

CDR3 coding DNA: TGTGCCTGGAGTGATGGGGGGACAGGCTCACCCCTCCACTTT. Protein product: CAWSDGGTGSPLHF. The gene calls are TRBV30 and TRBJ1-6; 8 bases are shared with TRBD1. V lost 1 base to trimming and J lost 10 bases; unmatched junction nucleotides: 6. The CDR3 has 14 amino acids. Germline lookup yields CDR1 GTSNPN and CDR2 SVGIG (reference sequence).

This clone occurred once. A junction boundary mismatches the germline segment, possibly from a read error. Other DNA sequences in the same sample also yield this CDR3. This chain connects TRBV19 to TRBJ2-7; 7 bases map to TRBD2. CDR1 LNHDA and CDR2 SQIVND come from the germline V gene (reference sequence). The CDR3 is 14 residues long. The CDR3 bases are TGTGCTAGTACTTATCAGCTAGCGGCGGGAGAGCAGTACTTC. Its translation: CASTYQLAAGEQYF.

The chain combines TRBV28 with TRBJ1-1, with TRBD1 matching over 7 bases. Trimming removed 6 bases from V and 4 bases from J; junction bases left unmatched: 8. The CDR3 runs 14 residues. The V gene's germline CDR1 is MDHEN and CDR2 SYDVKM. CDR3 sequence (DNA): TGTGCCAGCAGGGTGGCAGGGGGAGGCACTGAAGCTTTCTTT. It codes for CASRVAGGGTEAFF.

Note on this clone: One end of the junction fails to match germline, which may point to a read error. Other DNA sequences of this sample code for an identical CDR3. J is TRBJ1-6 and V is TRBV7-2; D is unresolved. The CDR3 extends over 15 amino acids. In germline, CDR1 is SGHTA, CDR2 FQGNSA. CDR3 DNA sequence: TGTGCCAGTAGCTTAGATAGGGCAGAGTTCTCACCCCTCCACTTT. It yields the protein CASSLDRAEFSPLHF.

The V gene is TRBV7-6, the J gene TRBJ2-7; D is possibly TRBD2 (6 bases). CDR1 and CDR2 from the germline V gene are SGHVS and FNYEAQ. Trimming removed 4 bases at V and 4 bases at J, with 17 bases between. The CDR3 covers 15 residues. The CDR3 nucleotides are TGTGCCAGCAGCTCCACGGGGGTTTCAGTATACGAGCAGTACTTC. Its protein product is CASSSTGVSVYEQYF.

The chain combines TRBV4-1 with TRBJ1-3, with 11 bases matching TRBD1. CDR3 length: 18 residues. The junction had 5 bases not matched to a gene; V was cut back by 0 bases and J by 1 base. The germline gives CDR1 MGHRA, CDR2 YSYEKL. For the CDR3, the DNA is TGCGCCAGCAGCCAAGAGGCCGGACAGGGGGCTTCTGGAAACACCATATATTTT. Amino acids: CASSQEAGQGASGNTIYF.

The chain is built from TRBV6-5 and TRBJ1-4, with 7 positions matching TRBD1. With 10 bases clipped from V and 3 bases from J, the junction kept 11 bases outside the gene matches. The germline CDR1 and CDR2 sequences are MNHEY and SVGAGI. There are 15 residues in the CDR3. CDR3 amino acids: CANPGGGRSNEKLFF. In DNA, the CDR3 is TGTGCCAACCCAGGGGGTGGGCGCTCTAATGAAAAACTGTTTTTT.

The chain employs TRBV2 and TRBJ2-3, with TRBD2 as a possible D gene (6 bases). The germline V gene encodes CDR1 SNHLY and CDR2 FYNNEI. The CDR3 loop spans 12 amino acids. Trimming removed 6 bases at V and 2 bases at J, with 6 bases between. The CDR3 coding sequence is TGTGCCAGCAGGGACTACACAGATACGCAGTATTTT. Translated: CASRDYTDTQYF.

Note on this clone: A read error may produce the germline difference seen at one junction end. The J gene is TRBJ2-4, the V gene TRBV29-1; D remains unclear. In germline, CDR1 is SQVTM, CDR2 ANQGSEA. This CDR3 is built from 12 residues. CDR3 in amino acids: CSVDAGVDIQYF. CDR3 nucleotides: TGCAGCGTTGACGCAGGAGTAGACATTCAGTATTTC.

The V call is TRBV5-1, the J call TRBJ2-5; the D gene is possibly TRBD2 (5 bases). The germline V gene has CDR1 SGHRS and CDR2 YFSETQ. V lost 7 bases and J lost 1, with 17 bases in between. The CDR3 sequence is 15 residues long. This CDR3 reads CASSPPLGVQETQYF. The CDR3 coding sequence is TGCGCCAGCTCCCCCCCTCTCGGGGTCCAAGAGACCCAGTACTTC.

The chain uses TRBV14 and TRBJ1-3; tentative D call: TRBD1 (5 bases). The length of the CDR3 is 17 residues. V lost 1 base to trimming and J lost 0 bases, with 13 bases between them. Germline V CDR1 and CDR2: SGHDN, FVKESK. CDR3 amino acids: CASSQVATQVSGNTIYF. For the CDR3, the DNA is TGTGCCAGCAGCCAAGTAGCTACACAGGTCTCTGGAAACACCATATATTTT.

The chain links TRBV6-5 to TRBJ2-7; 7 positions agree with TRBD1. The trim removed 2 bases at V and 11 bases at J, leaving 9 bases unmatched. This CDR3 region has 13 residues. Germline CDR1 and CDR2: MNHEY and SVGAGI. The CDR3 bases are TGTGCCAGCAGTTACAAATTATTGGGGACAGAGTACTTC. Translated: CASSYKLLGTEYF.

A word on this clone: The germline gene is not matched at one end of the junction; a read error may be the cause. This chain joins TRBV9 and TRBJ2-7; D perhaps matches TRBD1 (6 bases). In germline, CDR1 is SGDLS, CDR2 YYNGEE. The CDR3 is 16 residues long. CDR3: CASSASTGLGSTEQYF. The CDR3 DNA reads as TGTGCCAGCAGCGCGAGCACAGGGTTGGGTTCAACCGAGCAATACTTC. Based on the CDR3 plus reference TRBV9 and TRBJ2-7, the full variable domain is DSGVTQTPKHLITATGQRVTLRCSPRSGDLSVYWYQQSLDQGLQFLIQYYNGEERAKGNILERFSAQQFPDLHSELNLSSLELGDSALYFCASSASTGLGSTEQYFGPGTRLTVT.

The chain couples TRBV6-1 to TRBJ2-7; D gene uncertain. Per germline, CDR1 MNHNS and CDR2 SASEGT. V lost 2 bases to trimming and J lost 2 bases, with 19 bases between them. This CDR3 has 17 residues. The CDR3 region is CASSEPYDTFGTYEQYF. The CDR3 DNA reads TGTGCCAGCAGTGAACCCTACGACACTTTTGGGACCTACGAGCAGTACTTC.

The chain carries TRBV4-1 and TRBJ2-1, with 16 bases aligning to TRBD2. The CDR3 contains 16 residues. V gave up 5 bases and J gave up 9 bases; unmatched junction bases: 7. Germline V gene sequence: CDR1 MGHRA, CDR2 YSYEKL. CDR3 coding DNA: TGCGCCAGCAGCGGGGGACTAGCGGGAGGGCCCGGTGAGCAGTTCTTC. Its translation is CASSGGLAGGPGEQFF.

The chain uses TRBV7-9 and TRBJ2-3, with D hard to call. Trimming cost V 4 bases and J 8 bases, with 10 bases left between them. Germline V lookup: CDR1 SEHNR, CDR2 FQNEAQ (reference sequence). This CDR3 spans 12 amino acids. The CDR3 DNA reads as TGTGCCAGCAGCTACGATCAGCCTACGCAGTATTTT. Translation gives CASSYDQPTQYF.

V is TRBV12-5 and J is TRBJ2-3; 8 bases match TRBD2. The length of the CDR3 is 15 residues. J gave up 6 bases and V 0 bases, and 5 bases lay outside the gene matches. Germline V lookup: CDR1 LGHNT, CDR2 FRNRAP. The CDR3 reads CASGLVTGGDDTQYF. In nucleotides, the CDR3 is TGTGCTAGTGGTTTGGTTACCGGGGGGGATGATACGCAGTATTTT.

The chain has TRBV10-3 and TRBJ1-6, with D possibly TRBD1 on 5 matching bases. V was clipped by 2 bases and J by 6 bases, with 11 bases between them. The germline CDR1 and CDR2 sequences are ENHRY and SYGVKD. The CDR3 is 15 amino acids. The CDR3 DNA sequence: TGTGCCATCAGTGAGGGGGGACTGTTTAATTCACCCCTCCACTTT. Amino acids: CAISEGGLFNSPLHF.

The CDR3 nucleotides read TGTGCCAGCAGCTTAGGGGGGGTTCTGTCACCCCTCCACTTT. Its protein product is CASSLGGVLSPLHF. This chain links TRBV7-2 with TRBJ1-6, with D perhaps matching TRBD1 (5 bases). The ends were cut back, 1 base at V and 10 bases at J, with 11 bases in the middle. The CDR3 loop spans 14 amino acids. Germline V lookup: CDR1 SGHTA, CDR2 FQGNSA. Complete variable domain (other parts from reference TRBV7-2 and TRBJ1-6): GAGVSQSPSNKVTEKGKDVELRCDPISGHTALYWYRQSLGQGLEFLIYFQGNSAPDKSGLPSDRFSAERTGGSVSTLTIQRTQQEDSAVYLCASSLGGVLSPLHFGNGTRLTVT.

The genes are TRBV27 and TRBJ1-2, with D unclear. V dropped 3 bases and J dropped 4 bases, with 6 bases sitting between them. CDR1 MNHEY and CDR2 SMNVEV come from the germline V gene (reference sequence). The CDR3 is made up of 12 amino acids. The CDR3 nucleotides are TGTGCCAGCAGTTTGAAGGGCTATGGCTACACCTTC. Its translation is CASSLKGYGYTF.

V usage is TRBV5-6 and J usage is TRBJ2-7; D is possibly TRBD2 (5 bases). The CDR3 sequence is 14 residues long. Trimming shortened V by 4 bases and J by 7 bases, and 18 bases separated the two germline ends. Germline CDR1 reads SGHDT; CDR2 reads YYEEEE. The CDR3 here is CASSRSQRAEEQYF. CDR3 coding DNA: TGTGCCAGCAGCCGTTCACAGAGGGCTGAAGAGCAGTACTTC.

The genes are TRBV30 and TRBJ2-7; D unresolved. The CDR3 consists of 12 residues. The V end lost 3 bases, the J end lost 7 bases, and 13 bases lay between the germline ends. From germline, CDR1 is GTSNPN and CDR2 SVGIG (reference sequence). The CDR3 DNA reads TGTGCCTGGAGAACAAATAAGGAAGAGCAGTACTTC. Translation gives CAWRTNKEEQYF. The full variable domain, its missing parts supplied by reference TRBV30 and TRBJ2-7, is SQTIHQWPATLVQPVGSPLSLECTVEGTSNPNLYWYRQAAGRGLQLLFYSVGIGQISSEVPQNLSASRPQDRQFILSSKKLLLSDSGFYLCAWRTNKEEQYFGPGTRLTVT.

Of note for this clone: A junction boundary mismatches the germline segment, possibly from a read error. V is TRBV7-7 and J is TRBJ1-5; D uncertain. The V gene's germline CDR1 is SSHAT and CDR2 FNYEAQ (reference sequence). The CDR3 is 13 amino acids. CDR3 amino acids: CASSLDRDQPQHF. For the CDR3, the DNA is TGTGCTAGCAGCTTAGATCGGGATCAGCCCCAGCATTTT.